The T cell receptor beta chain under discussion was sequenced for a study of glioma-infiltrating T cells after dendritic cell vaccination. This CDR3 has 14 residues. The germline V gene has CDR1 LNHDA and CDR2 SQIVND (reference sequence). The junction had 4 bases not matched to a gene; V was cut back by 4 bases and J by 7 bases. Noted time point: after dendritic cell vaccination, including at tumor progression/relapse. No glioblastoma patient carried an isocitrate dehydrogenase mutation. Assay: immunoSEQ multiplex PCR; the TCRdb copy retains only in-frame clones and omits some. This repertoire shows over 90,000 clones, more than 70% found once; its top ten account for approximately 5.4%.

The V call is TRBV19, the J call TRBJ2-7; 13 nucleotides agree with TRBD2. Specimen: blood, collected after dendritic cell vaccination. The TCR originated in a human donor with glioblastoma. Here the CDR3 reads CASSNGLAGAEQYF. In DNA, the CDR3 is TGTGCCAGTAGTAACGGACTAGCGGGAGCGGAGCAGTACTTC. Combining the CDR3 with reference TRBV19 and TRBJ2-7 gives the whole variable domain DGGITQSPKYLFRKEGQNVTLSCEQNLNHDAMYWYRQDPGQGLRLIYYSQIVNDFQKGDIAEGYSVSREKKESFPLTVTSAQKNPTAFYLCASSNGLAGAEQYFGPGTRLTVT.